Shown below are 27 T cell receptor beta chains from a single sample sequenced in a study of cytomegalovirus exposure and HLA in healthy donors (dated by TCRdb to the late 2010s). The library came from the immunoSEQ multiplex PCR assay. The table was pulled from immuneACCESS by TCRdb, which kept in-frame rearrangements only. Such tables lose some clones; where checked, under half of the loss comes from unresolved V genes, and the rest has no known cause. For this sample the table gives about 49,000 clones, of which nearly 95% were detected only once. 7.8% of the sample comes from the top ten. Sequences were obtained from PBMCs. These receptors all stem from a woman younger than 35 in good health and CMV-seropositive.

The chain links TRBV30 to TRBJ1-1, with a weak D call TRBD1 (6 bases). V lost 2 bases to trimming and J lost 3 bases, with 16 bases between them. Germline V gives CDR1 GTSNPN, CDR2 SVGIG (reference sequence). This CDR3 comprises 15 residues. The CDR3 DNA is TGTGCCTGGAGTCGCTGGGGGCAGCTTGACACTGAAGCTTTCTTT. It encodes CAWSRWGQLDTEAFF.

The J gene is TRBJ2-7, the V gene TRBV6-1; possibly TRBD1 for D (5 bases). Deletions cut 5 bases from V and 3 bases from J, with 11 bases between. The CDR3 loop spans 13 amino acids. Germline V gives CDR1 MNHNS, CDR2 SASEGT. DNA for the CDR3: TGTGCCAGCAGTAAAAGGGGCAGCTACGAGCAGTACTTC. Translation gives CASSKRGSYEQYF.

The rearrangement joins TRBV28 to TRBJ2-7; weak D call: TRBD1 (7 bases). The germline V and J ends were trimmed by 6 bases and 2 bases, with 17 bases remaining between them. CDR1 is MDHEN and CDR2 is SYDVKM in the germline V gene. This CDR3 has 15 residues. The CDR3, as DNA: TGTGCCAGCAGGACCCAGGGGGGTCGAACCTACGAGCAGTACTTC. Amino acids: CASRTQGGRTYEQYF.

This chain links TRBV10-3 with TRBJ2-7, with TRBD2 matching over 7 bases. CDR3 size: 16 residues. The junction had 11 bases not matched to a gene; V was cut back by 6 bases and J by 0 bases. Germline assignment: CDR1 ENHRY and CDR2 SYGVKD. The DNA for the CDR3 is TGTGCCATCAGCTCGGGGAGGGTAGCGAGCTCCTACGAGCAGTACTTC. Its translation is CAISSGRVASSYEQYF.

This clone was counted a single time. The chain carries TRBV19 and TRBJ2-3, with D unclear. This CDR3 contains 15 residues. Germline V gives CDR1 LNHDA, CDR2 SQIVND (reference sequence). Trimming stripped 1 base from V and 1 base from J, with 9 bases between. CDR3 sequence (DNA): TGTGCCAGTAGTATAGCGTCTACTGGCACAGATACGCAGTATTTT. It encodes CASSIASTGTDTQYF.

This sequence joins TRBV4-1 and TRBJ1-2; D is possibly TRBD1 (6 bases). CDR3 length equals 15 residues. V lost 2 bases, J lost 7 bases, and 17 bases lay in between. Per germline, CDR1 MGHRA and CDR2 YSYEKL. CDR3 nucleotide sequence: TGCGCCAGCAGCCAAATTGAACAGGGTCTCGGTGGCTACACCTTC. Translating gives CASSQIEQGLGGYTF.

The rearrangement joins TRBV6-1 to TRBJ2-1, with 11 nucleotides matching TRBD2. The CDR3 has 15 amino acids. Germline V gene lookup returns CDR1 MNHNS and CDR2 SASEGT. V shed 4 bases and J 2 bases; nucleotides not matched to a gene: 1. The CDR3 DNA reads TGTGCCAGCAGTGCGACTAGCGGGACCTACAATGAGCAGTTCTTC. This sequence encodes CASSATSGTYNEQFF.

V and J are TRBV6-5 and TRBJ1-3; D remains unclear. V was trimmed by 2 bases and J by 0 bases, leaving 11 bases between them. The CDR3 runs 16 residues. Looked up from germline, CDR1 is MNHEY and CDR2 is SVGAGI. This CDR3 reads CASSYTEDFSGNTIYF. The CDR3 DNA reads as TGTGCCAGCAGTTACACTGAGGACTTCTCTGGAAACACCATATATTTT.

The rearrangement links TRBV6-6 to TRBJ2-5, with 14 bases aligning to TRBD2. Trimming took 2 bases from V and 4 from J; bases not matched to a gene: 3. This CDR3 comprises 16 residues. Germline CDR1 is MNHNY and CDR2 is SVGAGI (reference sequence). Here the CDR3 DNA reads TGTGCCAGCAGTTACCTCGGACTAGCGGGAGGAGAGACCCAGTACTTC. This gives the protein CASSYLGLAGGETQYF.

This rearrangement joins TRBV29-1 to TRBJ2-2; 9 bases fit TRBD2. Germline loops: CDR1 SQVTM, CDR2 ANQGSEA. The length of the CDR3 is 13 residues. J gave up 4 bases and V 6 bases, and 3 bases lay outside the gene matches. CDR3 loop: CSVGLAGTGELFF. Written as DNA, the CDR3 is TGCAGCGTGGGACTAGCTGGCACCGGGGAGCTGTTTTTT.

V is TRBV30 and J is TRBJ2-7, with a possible D match to TRBD2 (6 bases). The V gene's germline CDR1 is GTSNPN and CDR2 SVGIG (reference sequence). The CDR3 spans 13 residues. Trimming took 7 bases from V and 3 from J, leaving 16 bases between them. CDR3 coding DNA: TGTGCCTCCTCAAGGCCGGGACTCTACGAGCAGTACTTC. Protein product: CASSRPGLYEQYF.

This rearrangement joins TRBV7-6 to TRBJ1-6; no clear D gene. This CDR3 is 15 amino acids long. Trimming pared 1 base from V and 6 bases from J, leaving 10 bases between. Germline CDR1 is SGHVS and CDR2 is FNYEAQ. In DNA, the CDR3 is TGTGCCAGCAGCTTAGTACAGCCCATTAATTCACCCCTCCACTTT. It codes for CASSLVQPINSPLHF.

The chain recombines TRBV9 with TRBJ2-1; 7 bases map to TRBD2. The CDR3 spans 16 residues. In germline, CDR1 is SGDLS, CDR2 YYNGEE. V trimming: 4 bases; J trimming: 1 base; junction bases outside the gene matches: 8. Here the CDR3 DNA reads TGTGCCAGCAGCCCAGGGACTACCATTTCCTACAATGAGCAGTTCTTC. This translates into CASSPGTTISYNEQFF.

The sample holds a few counts of this clone. J is TRBJ2-1 and V is TRBV7-8, with D possibly being TRBD2 (5 bases). Trimming removed 2 bases from V and 1 base from J, with 9 bases in between. The CDR3 extends over 15 amino acids. Germline loops: CDR1 SGHVS, CDR2 FQNEAQ. CDR3 residues: CASSLTRRSYNEQFF. CDR3 coding DNA: TGTGCCAGCAGCTTAACGAGGAGGTCCTACAATGAGCAGTTCTTC.

This clone was seen just once. The chain links TRBV11-2 to TRBJ2-5, with D maybe TRBD1 (5 bases). CDR1 is SGHAT, CDR2 FQNNGV, per germline. Trimming shortened V by 1 base and J by 5 bases, and 11 bases separated the two germline ends. The CDR3 consists of 14 residues. CDR3 loop: CASSLVTPGETQYF. The CDR3 coding sequence is TGTGCCAGCAGCTTAGTTACCCCAGGGGAGACCCAGTACTTC.

The V gene is TRBV30, the J gene TRBJ1-4; the match to TRBD1 covers 7 bases. J gave up 5 bases and V 8 bases, and 5 bases lay outside the gene matches. The CDR3 sequence is 12 residues long. Germline lookup yields CDR1 GTSNPN and CDR2 SVGIG (reference sequence). CDR3 region: CAAGTVNEKLFF. DNA for the CDR3: TGTGCCGCCGGGACAGTCAATGAAAAACTGTTTTTT.

This chain connects TRBV14 to TRBJ1-6, with a tentative D call TRBD1 (5 bases). CDR3 size: 13 residues. The V end lost 1 base, the J end lost 9 bases, and 7 bases lay between the germline ends. Germline assignment: CDR1 SGHDN and CDR2 FVKESK. Written as DNA, the CDR3 is TGTGCCAGCAGCCAAGTCGGGGGTTCACCCCTCCACTTT. This encodes CASSQVGGSPLHF.

CDR3 residues: CASSLDWDEGEVGYTF. The DNA for the CDR3 is TGTGCCAGCAGCTTAGATTGGGACGAAGGGGAGGTTGGCTACACCTTC. This chain links TRBV7-9 with TRBJ1-2; possible D gene TRBD1, 5 bases. CDR1 is SEHNR, CDR2 FQNEAQ, per germline (reference sequence). V gave up 1 base and J gave up 7 bases, with 19 bases separating them. CDR3 length equals 16 residues.

The chain joins TRBV5-1 to TRBJ1-1, with D maybe TRBD1 (5 bases). This CDR3 contains 15 residues. V shed 1 base and J shed 1 base, with 11 bases lying between them. Per germline, CDR1 SGHRS and CDR2 YFSETQ. CDR3 DNA: TGCGCCAGCAGCTTGTTCGACGGGGGGAACACTGAAGCTTTCTTT. Translated, it gives CASSLFDGGNTEAFF. Filled out from reference TRBV5-1 and TRBJ1-1, the complete variable domain reads KAGVTQTPRYLIKTRGQQVTLSCSPISGHRSVSWYQQTPGQGLQFLFEYFSETQRNKGNFPGRFSGRQFSNSRSEMNVSTLELGDSALYLCASSLFDGGNTEAFFGQGTRLTVV.

This sequence joins TRBV19 and TRBJ1-5, with D tentatively TRBD1 (5 bases). V was shortened by 7 bases and J by 4 bases, with 14 bases between the two germline ends. The CDR3 runs to 14 residues. The germline CDR1 and CDR2 sequences are LNHDA and SQIVND (reference sequence). The CDR3 here is CASKQGGTNQPQHF. As DNA, the CDR3 is TGTGCCAGTAAGCAGGGAGGAACTAATCAGCCCCAGCATTTT.

CDR3 in amino acids: CASSYGTAFSYEQYF. The CDR3 DNA reads as TGTGCCAGCAGCTATGGTACAGCCTTCTCCTACGAGCAGTACTTC. The chain joins TRBV5-5 to TRBJ2-7; D is ambiguous. V gave up 3 bases and J gave up 0 bases, with 13 bases separating them. Germline V gene sequence: CDR1 SGHKS, CDR2 YYEKEE (reference sequence). CDR3 size: 15 residues.

The chain combines TRBV9 with TRBJ2-5; 7 positions agree with TRBD1. Germline CDR1 SGDLS, CDR2 YYNGEE. The V and J ends lost 4 bases and 1 base, in that order; junction bases with no gene match: 7. This CDR3 is built from 15 residues. The CDR3 coding sequence is TGTGCCAGCAGCCCGTGGGACAGCGCCCAAGAGACCCAGTACTTC. Translated: CASSPWDSAQETQYF.

This clone was recorded once. This chain uses TRBV21-1 with TRBJ2-7; the table assigns TRBD2, which was not confirmed against the DNA. TRBV21-1 is a documented pseudogene. This CDR3 contains 14 residues. The CDR3 DNA reads as TGTGCCAGCAGCAATTTGCGGGAGACGTACGAGCAGTACTTC. Amino acid sequence: CASSNLRETYEQYF.

J is TRBJ2-2 and V is TRBV23-1; D is possibly TRBD2 (6 bases). TRBV23-1 counts as an open reading frame of uncertain function. The germline V and J ends were trimmed by 0 bases and 0 bases, with 8 bases remaining between them. The length of the CDR3 is 16 residues. The DNA of the CDR3 is TGCGCCAGCAGTCAATCCCCGGGGGCGAACACCGGGGAGCTGTTTTTT. Amino acids: CASSQSPGANTGELFF.

CDR3 in amino acids: CASSQTGNTEAFF. In nucleotides, the CDR3 is TGTGCCAGCAGTCAGACAGGGAACACTGAAGCTTTCTTT. The chain employs TRBV6-4 and TRBJ1-1, with D possibly TRBD1 on 6 matching bases. The CDR3 is 13 amino acids. Deletions cut 5 bases from V and 1 base from J, with 8 bases between. Germline loops: CDR1 MRHNA, CDR2 SNTAGT.

The gene calls are TRBV15 and TRBJ1-1; D may be TRBD1 (5 bases). V was shortened by 3 bases and J by 6 bases, with 14 bases between the two germline ends. This CDR3 has 14 amino acids. Germline assignment: CDR1 LNHNV and CDR2 YYDKDF (reference sequence). CDR3 sequence reads: CATSSRGSPPEAFF. For the CDR3, the DNA is TGTGCCACCAGCAGTAGGGGCAGCCCCCCTGAAGCTTTCTTT.

In nucleotides, the CDR3 is TGTGCCAGCAGCCTTGGACAGGGCGAGCAGTACTTC. Protein product: CASSLGQGEQYF. V gene TRBV6-5 combines with J gene TRBJ2-7; 8 bases fit TRBD1. The V gene end was trimmed by 6 bases and the J gene end by 6 bases; junction bases not matched to a gene: 4. CDR3 length: 12 amino acids. In germline, CDR1 is MNHEY, CDR2 SVGAGI.